The clone carrying this T cell receptor beta chain was observed once. The sample originates from a study of blood T cell repertoires in COVID-19. Whole-study context: The analysed material was cDNA or gDNA that came from T cells, B-cell-depleted T cells, or PBMCs.

In the study's own analysis: Reference gene primers were amplified, and this amplification served to estimate nucleated cell counts. Method: immunoSEQ multiplex PCR; TCRdb's copy keeps in-frame clones and lacks some. The V and J calls and clone size were taken over from that table, and D and trimming were inferred from the DNA. Found here are 300,000 to 350,000 clones, 90% of them singletons; the top ten hold approximately 4.1%. From germline, CDR1 is MNHEY and CDR2 SVGAGI. The CDR3 totals 14 residues. V trimming: 2 bases; J trimming: 8 bases; junction bases outside the gene matches: 3. Participant reports of clinical history set cohort assignment.

The chain has TRBV6-5 and TRBJ1-2; TRBD1 aligns across 12 bases. Material for sequencing was PBMCs or T cells enriched from blood (not recorded which). The clonotype comes from a woman in her thirties who had been exposed to COVID-19. In DNA, the CDR3 is TGTGCCAGCAGTTACGGGGACAGGGGGCCAGGCTACACCTTC. Translating gives CASSYGDRGPGYTF.